A selection of T cell receptor beta chains follows, all from one sample in a study of cytomegalovirus exposure and HLA in healthy donors. Method: immunoSEQ multiplex PCR; TCRdb's copy keeps in-frame clones and lacks some. Seen here are about 180,000 clones, less than 85% observed once, and the top ten hold more than 15%. The specimen was PBMCs. Receptors were obtained from a man in his late teens or twenties in good health and CMV-seropositive. The CDR3 runs from the conserved cysteine through the conserved F or W. A D gene is named only where the DNA matches it firmly. Size tells how often a clone was seen (once, few, many) or the class of an expanded clone, and some rows leave it out.

D gene	clone size	J gene	V gene	CDR3 protein	CDR3 DNA
NA	NA	TRBJ1-1	TRBV6-5	CASSYGRGEAFF	TGTGCCAGCAGTTACGGAAGGGGGGAAGCTTTCTTT
TRBD1	NA	TRBJ1-1	TRBV7-9	CASEDRRAFF	TGTGCCAGCGAGGACAGGCGAGCTTTCTTT
TRBD1	NA	TRBJ1-5	TRBV28	CASSRADRVSQPQHF	TGTGCCAGCAGCCGGGCAGACAGGGTCAGTCAGCCCCAGCATTTT
NA	once	TRBJ2-7	TRBV5-1	CASSLEGEVEQYF	TGCGCCAGCAGCTTAGAGGGTGAGGTCGAGCAGTACTTC
NA	NA	TRBJ1-4	TRBV7-9	CASSLISAGEKLFF	TGTGCCAGCAGCCTCATCTCCGCAGGTGAAAAACTGTTTTTT
TRBD2	once	TRBJ2-7	TRBV5-1	CASRYSGGSSYEQYF	TGCGCCAGCAGGTATAGCGGGGGGAGCTCCTACGAGCAGTACTTC
NA	once	TRBJ2-7	TRBV6-1	CASSEAVGRGSYEQYF	TGTGCCAGCAGTGAAGCGGTTGGCAGGGGCTCCTACGAGCAGTACTTC
NA	NA	TRBJ2-3	TRBV7-8	CASSAPSGAVSTDTQYF	TGTGCCAGCAGCGCCCCCAGTGGTGCGGTTAGCACAGATACGCAGTATTTT
NA	NA	TRBJ1-3	TRBV5-5	CASSLGGFSGNTIYF	TGTGCCAGCAGCTTGGGCGGATTCTCTGGAAACACCATATATTTT
NA	NA	TRBJ2-5	TRBV28	CASSWESGARWTQYF	TGTGCCAGCAGTTGGGAGTCAGGGGCCCGGTGGACCCAGTACTTC
NA	NA	TRBJ1-5	TRBV21-1	CASTADRGSVGSNQPQHF	TGTGCCAGCACCGCCGACAGGGGAAGTGTCGGGAGCAATCAGCCCCAGCATTTT
NA	NA	TRBJ1-1	TRBV7-9	CASSPPPTGDEAFF	TGTGCCAGCAGTCCTCCCCCCACAGGTGATGAAGCTTTCTTT
NA	NA	TRBJ1-5	TRBV6-1	CASTGGSNQPQHF	TGTGCCAGCACCGGAGGGAGCAATCAGCCCCAGCATTTT
NA	NA	TRBJ2-5	TRBV4-2	CASSQDREETQYF	TGTGCCAGCAGCCAAGACAGGGAAGAGACCCAGTACTTC
NA	once	TRBJ1-3	TRBV25-1	CASSEGIASGNTIYF	TGTGCCAGCAGTGAGGGCATCGCCAGTGGAAACACCATATATTTT
NA	NA	TRBJ2-2	TRBV6-5	CASSYEGNRDGELFF	TGTGCCAGCAGTTACGAAGGGAACAGGGACGGGGAGCTGTTTTTT